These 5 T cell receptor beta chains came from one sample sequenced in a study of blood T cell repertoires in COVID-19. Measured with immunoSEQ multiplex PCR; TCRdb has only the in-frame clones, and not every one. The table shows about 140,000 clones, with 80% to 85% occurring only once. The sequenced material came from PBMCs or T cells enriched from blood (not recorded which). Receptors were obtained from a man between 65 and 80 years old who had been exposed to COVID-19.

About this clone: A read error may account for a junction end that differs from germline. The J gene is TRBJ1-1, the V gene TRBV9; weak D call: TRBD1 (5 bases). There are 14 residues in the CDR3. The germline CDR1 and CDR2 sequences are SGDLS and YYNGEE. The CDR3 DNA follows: TGTGCCAGCAGCGTAGGGACATTCGTGGAGAAAATGATATTT. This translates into CASSVGTFVEKMIF.

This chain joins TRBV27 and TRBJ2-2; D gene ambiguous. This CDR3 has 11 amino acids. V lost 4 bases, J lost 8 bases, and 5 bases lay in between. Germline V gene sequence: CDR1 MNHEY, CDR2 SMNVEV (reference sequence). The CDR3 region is CASSSGGELFF. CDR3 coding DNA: TGTGCCAGCAGTTCCGGGGGGGAGCTGTTTTTT.

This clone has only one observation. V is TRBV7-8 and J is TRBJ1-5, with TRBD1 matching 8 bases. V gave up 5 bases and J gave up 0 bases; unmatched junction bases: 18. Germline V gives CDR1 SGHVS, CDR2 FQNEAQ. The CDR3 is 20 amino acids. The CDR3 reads CASSPFLGQGSPPSNQPQHF. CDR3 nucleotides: TGTGCCAGCAGCCCCTTCCTCGGACAGGGAAGCCCCCCTAGCAATCAGCCCCAGCATTTT.

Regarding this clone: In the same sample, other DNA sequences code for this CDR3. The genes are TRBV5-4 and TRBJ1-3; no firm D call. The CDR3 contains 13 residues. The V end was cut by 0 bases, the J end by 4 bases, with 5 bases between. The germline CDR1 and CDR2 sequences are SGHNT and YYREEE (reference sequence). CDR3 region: CASSLAGGNTIYF. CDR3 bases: TGTGCCAGCAGCTTGGCGGGGGGAAACACCATATATTTT. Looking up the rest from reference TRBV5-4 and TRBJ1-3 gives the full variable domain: ETGVTQSPTHLIKTRGQQVTLRCSSQSGHNTVSWYQQALGQGPQFIFQYYREEENGRGNFPPRFSGLQFPNYSSELNVNALELDDSALYLCASSLAGGNTIYFGEGSWLTVV.

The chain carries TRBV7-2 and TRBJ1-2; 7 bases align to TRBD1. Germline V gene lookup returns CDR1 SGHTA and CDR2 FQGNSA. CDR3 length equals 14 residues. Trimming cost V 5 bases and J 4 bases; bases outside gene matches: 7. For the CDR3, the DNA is TGTGCCAGCAGCACGCATCAGGGGGGCTATGGCTACACCTTC. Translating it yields CASSTHQGGYGYTF.